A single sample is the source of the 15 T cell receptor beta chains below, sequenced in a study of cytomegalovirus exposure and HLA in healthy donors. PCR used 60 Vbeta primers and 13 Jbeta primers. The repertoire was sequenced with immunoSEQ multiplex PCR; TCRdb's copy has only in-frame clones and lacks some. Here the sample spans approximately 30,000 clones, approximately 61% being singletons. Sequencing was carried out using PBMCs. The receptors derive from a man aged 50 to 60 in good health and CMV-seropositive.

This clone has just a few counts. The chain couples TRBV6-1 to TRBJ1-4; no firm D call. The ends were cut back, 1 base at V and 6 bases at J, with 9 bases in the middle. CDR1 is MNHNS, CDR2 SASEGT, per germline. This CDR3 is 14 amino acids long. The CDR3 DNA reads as TGTGCCAGCAGTGAAGTTGGACTGTATGAAAAACTGTTTTTT. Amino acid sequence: CASSEVGLYEKLFF.

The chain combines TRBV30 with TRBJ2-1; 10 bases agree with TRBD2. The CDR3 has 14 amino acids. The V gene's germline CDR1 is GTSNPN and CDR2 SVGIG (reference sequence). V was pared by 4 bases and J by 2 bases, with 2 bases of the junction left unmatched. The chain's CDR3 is CAWILAGAYNEQFF. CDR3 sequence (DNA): TGTGCCTGGATTCTAGCGGGGGCCTACAATGAGCAGTTCTTC.

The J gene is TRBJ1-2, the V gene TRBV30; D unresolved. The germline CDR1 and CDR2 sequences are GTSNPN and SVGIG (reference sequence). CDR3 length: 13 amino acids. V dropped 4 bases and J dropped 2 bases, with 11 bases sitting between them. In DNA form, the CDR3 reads TGTGCCTGGAACGACGGGATAAACTATGGCTACACCTTC. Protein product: CAWNDGINYGYTF.

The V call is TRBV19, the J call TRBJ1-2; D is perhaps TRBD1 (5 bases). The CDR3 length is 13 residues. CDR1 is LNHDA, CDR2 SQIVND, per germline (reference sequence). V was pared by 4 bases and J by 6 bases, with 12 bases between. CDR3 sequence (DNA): TGTGCCAGTAGTACCGGGGCGGGACATGGCTACACCTTC. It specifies CASSTGAGHGYTF. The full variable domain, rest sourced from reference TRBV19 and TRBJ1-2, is DGGITQSPKYLFRKEGQNVTLSCEQNLNHDAMYWYRQDPGQGLRLIYYSQIVNDFQKGDIAEGYSVSREKKESFPLTVTSAQKNPTAFYLCASSTGAGHGYTFGSGTRLTVV.

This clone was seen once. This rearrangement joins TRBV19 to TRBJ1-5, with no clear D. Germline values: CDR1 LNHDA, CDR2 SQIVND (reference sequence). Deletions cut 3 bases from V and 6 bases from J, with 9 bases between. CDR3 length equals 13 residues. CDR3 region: CASSIRRSQPQHF. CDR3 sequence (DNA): TGTGCCAGTAGTATTAGGAGGTCTCAGCCCCAGCATTTT.

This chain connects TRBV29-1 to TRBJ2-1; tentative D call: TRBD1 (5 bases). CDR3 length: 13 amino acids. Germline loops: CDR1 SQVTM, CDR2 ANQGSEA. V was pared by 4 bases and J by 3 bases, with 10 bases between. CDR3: CSVGGDRYNEQFF. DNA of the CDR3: TGCAGCGTTGGGGGCGACCGCTACAATGAGCAGTTCTTC.

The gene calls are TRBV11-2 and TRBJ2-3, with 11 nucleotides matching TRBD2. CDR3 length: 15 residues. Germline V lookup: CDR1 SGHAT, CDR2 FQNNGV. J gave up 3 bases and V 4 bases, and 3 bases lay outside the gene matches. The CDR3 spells CASSYIAGGTDTQYF. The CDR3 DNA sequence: TGTGCCAGCAGCTACATAGCGGGAGGGACAGATACGCAGTATTTT.

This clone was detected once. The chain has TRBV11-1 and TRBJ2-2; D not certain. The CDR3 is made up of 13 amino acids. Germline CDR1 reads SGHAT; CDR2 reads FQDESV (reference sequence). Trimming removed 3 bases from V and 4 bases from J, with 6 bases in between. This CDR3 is CASSFHSTGELFF. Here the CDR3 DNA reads TGTGCCAGCAGCTTCCACAGCACCGGGGAGCTGTTTTTT.

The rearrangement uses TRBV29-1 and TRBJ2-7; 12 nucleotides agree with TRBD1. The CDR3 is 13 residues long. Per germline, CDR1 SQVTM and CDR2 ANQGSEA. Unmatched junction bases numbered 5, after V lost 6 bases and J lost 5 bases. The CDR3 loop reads CSVDGTGGHEQYF. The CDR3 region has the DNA TGCAGCGTCGACGGGACAGGGGGCCACGAGCAGTACTTC.

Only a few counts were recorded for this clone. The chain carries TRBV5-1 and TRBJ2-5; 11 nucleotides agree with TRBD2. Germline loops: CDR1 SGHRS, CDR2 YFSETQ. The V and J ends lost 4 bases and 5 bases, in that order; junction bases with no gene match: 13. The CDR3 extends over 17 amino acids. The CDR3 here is CASSLTPLAGGQETQYF. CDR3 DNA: TGCGCCAGCAGCCTTACACCTTTAGCGGGGGGGCAGGAGACCCAGTACTTC.

The DNA of the CDR3 is TGTGCCAGCAGCTTACAGGGGGTGGGAGAAAAACTGTTTTTT. It encodes CASSLQGVGEKLFF. The chain links TRBV5-4 to TRBJ1-4; 8 bases fit TRBD1. CDR1 is SGHNT, CDR2 YYREEE, per germline (reference sequence). The CDR3 has 14 amino acids. Trimming took 2 bases from V and 8 from J; bases not matched to a gene: 5.

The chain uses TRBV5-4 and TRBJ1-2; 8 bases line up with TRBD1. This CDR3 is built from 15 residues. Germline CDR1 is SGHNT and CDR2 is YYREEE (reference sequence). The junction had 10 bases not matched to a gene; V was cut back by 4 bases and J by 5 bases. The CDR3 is CASSVGQGGYYGYTF. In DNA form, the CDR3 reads TGTGCCAGCAGCGTTGGACAGGGAGGTTATTATGGCTACACCTTC.

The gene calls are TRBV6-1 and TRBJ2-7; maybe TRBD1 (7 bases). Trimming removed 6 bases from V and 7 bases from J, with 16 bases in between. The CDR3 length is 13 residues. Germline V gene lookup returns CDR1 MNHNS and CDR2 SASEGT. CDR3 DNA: TGTGCCAGCAGCGTTACAGGGGCGGGAGAGCAGTACTTC. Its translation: CASSVTGAGEQYF.

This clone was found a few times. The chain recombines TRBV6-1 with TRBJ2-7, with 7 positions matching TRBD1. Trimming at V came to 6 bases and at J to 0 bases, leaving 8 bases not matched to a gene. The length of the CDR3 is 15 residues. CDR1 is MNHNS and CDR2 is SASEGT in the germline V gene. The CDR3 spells CASRVGQASSYEQYF. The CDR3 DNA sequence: TGTGCCAGCAGGGTTGGACAGGCGAGCTCCTACGAGCAGTACTTC.

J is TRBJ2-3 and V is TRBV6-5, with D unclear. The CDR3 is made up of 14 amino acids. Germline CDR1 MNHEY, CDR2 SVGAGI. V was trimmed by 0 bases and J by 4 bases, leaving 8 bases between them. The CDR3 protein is CASSYSLQADTQYF. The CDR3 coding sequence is TGTGCCAGCAGTTACTCTCTTCAGGCAGATACGCAGTATTTT.